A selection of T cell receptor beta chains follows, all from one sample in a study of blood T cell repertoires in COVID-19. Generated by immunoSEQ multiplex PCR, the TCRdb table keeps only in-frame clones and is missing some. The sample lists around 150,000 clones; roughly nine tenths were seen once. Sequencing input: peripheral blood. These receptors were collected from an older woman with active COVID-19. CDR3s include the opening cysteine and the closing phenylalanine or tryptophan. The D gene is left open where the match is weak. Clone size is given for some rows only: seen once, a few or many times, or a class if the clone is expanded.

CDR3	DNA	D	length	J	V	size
CASSHFLPGQGREEAFF	TGCGCCAGCAGCCATTTCCTGCCGGGACAGGGTAGAGAAGAAGCTTTCTTT	TRBD1	17	TRBJ1-1	TRBV4-1	NA
CASSPGGNSPLHF	TGTGCCAGCAGCCCCGGGGGTAATTCACCCCTCCACTTT	NA	13	TRBJ1-6	TRBV14	NA
CASSETGQYEAQYF	TGCGCCAGCAGCGAGACGGGACAGTATGAGGCCCAGTACTTC	TRBD1	14	TRBJ2-5	TRBV5-1	NA
CASGGAGDYGYTF	TGTGCCAGCGGTGGGGCAGGCGATTATGGCTACACCTTC	NA	13	TRBJ1-2	TRBV12-3/TRBV12-4	NA
CASSGGNRAETQYF	TGTGCCAGCAGCGGGGGTAACAGGGCGGAGACCCAGTACTTC	NA	14	TRBJ2-5	TRBV7-9	NA
CAWSVRTGGLRSYNSPLHF	TGTGCCTGGAGTGTACGGACAGGGGGTTTGAGGTCCTATAATTCACCCCTCCACTTT	TRBD1	19	TRBJ1-6	TRBV30	NA
CASSTGLAGGYNEQFF	TGTGCCAGCAGCACGGGACTAGCGGGAGGTTACAATGAGCAGTTCTTC	TRBD2	16	TRBJ2-1	TRBV7-8	NA
CASSTRGTNYGYTF	TGTGCCAGCAGCACCAGGGGAACTAACTATGGCTACACCTTC	NA	14	TRBJ1-2	TRBV4-2	NA
CASSPPVSAEAFF	TGCGCCAGCAGCCCTCCCGTTTCGGCTGAAGCTTTCTTT	NA	13	TRBJ1-1	TRBV5-1	NA
CASSFNGRGELFF	TGTGCCAGCAGCTTTAACGGGAGAGGGGAGCTGTTTTTT	NA	13	TRBJ2-2	TRBV7-9	NA
CASIPGQTSGGELFF	TGTGCCAGTATCCCTGGACAGACCTCCGGCGGGGAGCTGTTTTTT	NA	15	TRBJ2-2	TRBV19	NA
CASSLVPGTGTRTDTQYF	TGCGCCAGCAGCTTGGTTCCGGGGACTGGCACCCGTACAGATACGCAGTATTTT	NA	18	TRBJ2-3	TRBV5-1	NA
CASSYGLAGAQSYNEQFF	TGTGCCAGCAGTTACGGGCTAGCGGGAGCTCAATCCTACAATGAGCAGTTCTTC	TRBD2	18	TRBJ2-1	TRBV6-2/TRBV6-3	NA
CASSPRLAGTDTQYF	TGTGCCAGCAGTCCTCGACTAGCGGGCACAGATACGCAGTATTTT	TRBD2	15	TRBJ2-3	TRBV28	NA
CSVGDSAGANVLTF	TGCAGCGTAGGGGATTCTGCTGGGGCCAACGTCCTGACTTTC	NA	14	TRBJ2-6	TRBV29-1	once
CASSSSLQGLYGYTF	TGTGCCAGCAGCTCGTCCCTCCAAGGACTCTATGGCTACACCTTC	NA	15	TRBJ1-2	TRBV3-1/TRBV3-2	NA
CASIKGGEKTQYF	TGTGCCAGCATCAAGGGGGGGGAAAAGACCCAGTACTTC	NA	13	TRBJ2-5	TRBV28	NA
CASSSPGTSGRIQETQYF	TGTGCCAGCAGTTCCCCAGGGACTAGCGGGAGGATCCAAGAGACCCAGTACTTC	TRBD2	18	TRBJ2-5	TRBV28	NA
CASGRGFSGYTF	TGTGCCTCGGGCAGGGGCTTTAGCGGCTACACCTTC	NA	12	TRBJ1-2	TRBV28	NA
CASSYLKGTSSPDTQYF	TGTGCCAGCAGTTACTTGAAAGGGACTAGCTCACCCGATACGCAGTATTTT	TRBD2	17	TRBJ2-3	TRBV6-2/TRBV6-3	NA